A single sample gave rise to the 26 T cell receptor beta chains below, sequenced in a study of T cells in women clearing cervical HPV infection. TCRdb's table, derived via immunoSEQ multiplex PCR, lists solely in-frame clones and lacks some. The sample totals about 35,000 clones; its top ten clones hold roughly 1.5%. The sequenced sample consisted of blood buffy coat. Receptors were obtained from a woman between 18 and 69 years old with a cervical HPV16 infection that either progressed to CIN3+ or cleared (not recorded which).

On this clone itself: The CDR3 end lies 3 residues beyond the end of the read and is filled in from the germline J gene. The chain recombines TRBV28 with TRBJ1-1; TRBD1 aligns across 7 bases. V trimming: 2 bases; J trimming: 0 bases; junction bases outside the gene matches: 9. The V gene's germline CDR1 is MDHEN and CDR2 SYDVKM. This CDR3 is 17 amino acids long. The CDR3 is CASSLTDTGQMNTEAFF. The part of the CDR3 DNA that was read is TGTGCCAGCAGTTTAACCGATACGGGACAGATGAACACTGAA.

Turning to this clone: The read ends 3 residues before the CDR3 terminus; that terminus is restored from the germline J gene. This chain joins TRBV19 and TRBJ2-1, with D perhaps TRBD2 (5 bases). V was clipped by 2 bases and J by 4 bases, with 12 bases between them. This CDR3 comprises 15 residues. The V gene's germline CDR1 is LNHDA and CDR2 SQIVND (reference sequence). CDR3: CASSIYSDSYNEQFF. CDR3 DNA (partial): TGTGCCAGTAGTATATATAGCGACTCTTACAATGAG. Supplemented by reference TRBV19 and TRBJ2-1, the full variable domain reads DGGITQSPKYLFRKEGQNVTLSCEQNLNHDAMYWYRQDPGQGLRLIYYSQIVNDFQKGDIAEGYSVSREKKESFPLTVTSAQKNPTAFYLCASSIYSDSYNEQFFGPGTRLTVL.

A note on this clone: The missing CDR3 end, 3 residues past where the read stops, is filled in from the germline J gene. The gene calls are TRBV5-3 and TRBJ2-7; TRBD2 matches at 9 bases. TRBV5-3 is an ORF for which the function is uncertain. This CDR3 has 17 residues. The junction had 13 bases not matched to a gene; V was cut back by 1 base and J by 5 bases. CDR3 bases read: TGTGCCAGAAGCTTGCACACCCTGGCTAGCGGGACTCACGAG. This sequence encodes CARSLHTLASGTHE. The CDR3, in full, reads CARSLHTLASGTHEQYF.

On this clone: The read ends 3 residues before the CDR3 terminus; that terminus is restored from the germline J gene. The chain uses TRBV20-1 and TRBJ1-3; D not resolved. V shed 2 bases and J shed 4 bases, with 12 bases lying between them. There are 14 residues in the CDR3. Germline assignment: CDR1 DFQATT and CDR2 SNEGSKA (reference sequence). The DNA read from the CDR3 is TGCAGTGCTAGAAGGGCAGGATCAGGAAACACC. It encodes CSARRAGSGNT. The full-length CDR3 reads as CSARRAGSGNTIYF.

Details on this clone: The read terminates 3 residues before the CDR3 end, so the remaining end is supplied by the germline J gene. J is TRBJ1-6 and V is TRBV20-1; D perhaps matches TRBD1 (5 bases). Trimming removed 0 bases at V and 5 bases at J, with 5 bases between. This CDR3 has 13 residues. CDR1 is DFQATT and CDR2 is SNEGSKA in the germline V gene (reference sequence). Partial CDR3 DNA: TGCAGTGCTAGAGACAGGGATAATTCACCC. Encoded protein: CSARDRDNSP. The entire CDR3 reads CSARDRDNSPLHF.

The DNA read from the CDR3 is TGCAGCGTTATAGCGGGAGTGTACGAG. Amino acids: CSVIAGVYE. The complete CDR3 reads CSVIAGVYEQYF. The chain is built from TRBV29-1 and TRBJ2-7; 9 bases are a match to TRBD2. The read halts 3 residues ahead of the CDR3 end, with the missing end drawn from the germline J gene. The CDR3 runs 12 residues. Germline CDR1 is SQVTM and CDR2 is ANQGSEA. With 5 bases clipped from V and 4 bases from J, the junction kept 3 bases outside the gene matches.

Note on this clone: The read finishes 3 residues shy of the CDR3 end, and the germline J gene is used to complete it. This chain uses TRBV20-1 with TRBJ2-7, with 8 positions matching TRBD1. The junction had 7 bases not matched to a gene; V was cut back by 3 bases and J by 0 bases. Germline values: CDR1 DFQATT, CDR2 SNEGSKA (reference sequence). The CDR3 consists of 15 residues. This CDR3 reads CSASHSTGVSYEQYF. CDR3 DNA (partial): TGCAGTGCTAGTCACTCGACAGGGGTCTCCTACGAG.

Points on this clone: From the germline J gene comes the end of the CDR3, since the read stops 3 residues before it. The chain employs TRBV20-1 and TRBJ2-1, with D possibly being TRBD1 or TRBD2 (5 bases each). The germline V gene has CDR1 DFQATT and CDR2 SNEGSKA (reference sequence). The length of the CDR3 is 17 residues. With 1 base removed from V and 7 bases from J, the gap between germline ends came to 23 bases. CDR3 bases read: TGCAGTGCTAGAGCCGATAATTACGGGAAGGGGCTTAATGAG. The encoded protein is CSARADNYGKGLNE. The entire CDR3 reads CSARADNYGKGLNEQFF.

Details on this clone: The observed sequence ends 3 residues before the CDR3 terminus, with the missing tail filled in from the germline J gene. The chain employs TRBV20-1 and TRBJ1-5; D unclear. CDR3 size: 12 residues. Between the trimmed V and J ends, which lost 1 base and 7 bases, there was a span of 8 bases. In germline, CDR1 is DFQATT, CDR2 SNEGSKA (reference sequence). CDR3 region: CSARAGNQPQHF. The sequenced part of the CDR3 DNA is TGCAGTGCTAGAGCGGGTAACCAGCCC.

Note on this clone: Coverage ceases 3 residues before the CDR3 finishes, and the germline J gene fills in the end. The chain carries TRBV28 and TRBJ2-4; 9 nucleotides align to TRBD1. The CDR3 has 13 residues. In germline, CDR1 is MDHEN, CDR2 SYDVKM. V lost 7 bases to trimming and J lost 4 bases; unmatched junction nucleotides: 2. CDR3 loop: CASNGQGKNIQYF. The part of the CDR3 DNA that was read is TGTGCCAGCAACGGACAGGGGAAAAACATT. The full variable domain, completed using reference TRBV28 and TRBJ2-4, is DVKVTQSSRYLVKRTGEKVFLECVQDMDHENMFWYRQDPGLGLRLIYFSYDVKMKEKGDIPEGYSVSREKKERFSLILESASTNQTSMYLCASNGQGKNIQYFGAGTRLSVL.

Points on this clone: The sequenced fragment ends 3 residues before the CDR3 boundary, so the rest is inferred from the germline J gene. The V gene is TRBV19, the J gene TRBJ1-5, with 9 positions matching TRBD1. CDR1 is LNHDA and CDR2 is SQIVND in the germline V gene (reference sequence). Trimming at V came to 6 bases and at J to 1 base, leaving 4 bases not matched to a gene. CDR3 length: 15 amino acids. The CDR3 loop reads CASSTGQGSNQPQHF. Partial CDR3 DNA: TGTGCCAGTAGCACCGGACAGGGGAGCAATCAGCCC.

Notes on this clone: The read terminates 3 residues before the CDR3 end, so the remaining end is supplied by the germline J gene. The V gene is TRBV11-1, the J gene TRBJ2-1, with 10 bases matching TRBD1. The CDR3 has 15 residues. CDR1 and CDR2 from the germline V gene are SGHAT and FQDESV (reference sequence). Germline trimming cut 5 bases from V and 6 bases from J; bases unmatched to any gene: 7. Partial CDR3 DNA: TGTGCCAGCAGCCTCGGACAGGGGGGGACCAATGAG. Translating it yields CASSLGQGGTNE. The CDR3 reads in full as CASSLGQGGTNEQFF.

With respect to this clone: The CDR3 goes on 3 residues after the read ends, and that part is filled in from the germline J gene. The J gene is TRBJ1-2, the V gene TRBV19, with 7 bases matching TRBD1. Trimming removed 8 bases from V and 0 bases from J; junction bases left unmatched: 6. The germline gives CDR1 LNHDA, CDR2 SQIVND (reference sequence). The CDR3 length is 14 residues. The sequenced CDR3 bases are TGTGCCAGTGCCCGGGACAGCACTAACTATGGC. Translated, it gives CASARDSTNYG. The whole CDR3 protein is CASARDSTNYGYTF. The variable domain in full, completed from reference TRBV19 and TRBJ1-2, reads DGGITQSPKYLFRKEGQNVTLSCEQNLNHDAMYWYRQDPGQGLRLIYYSQIVNDFQKGDIAEGYSVSREKKESFPLTVTSAQKNPTAFYLCASARDSTNYGYTFGSGTRLTVV.

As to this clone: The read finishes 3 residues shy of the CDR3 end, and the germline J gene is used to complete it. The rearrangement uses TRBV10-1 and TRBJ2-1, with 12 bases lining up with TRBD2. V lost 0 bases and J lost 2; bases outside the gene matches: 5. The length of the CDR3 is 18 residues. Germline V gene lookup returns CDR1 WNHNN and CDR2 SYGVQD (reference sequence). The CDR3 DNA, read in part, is TGCGCCAGCAGTGAGTCTTCCACTAGCGGGAGGCCCTACAATGAG. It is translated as CASSESSTSGRPYNE. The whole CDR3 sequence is CASSESSTSGRPYNEQFF.

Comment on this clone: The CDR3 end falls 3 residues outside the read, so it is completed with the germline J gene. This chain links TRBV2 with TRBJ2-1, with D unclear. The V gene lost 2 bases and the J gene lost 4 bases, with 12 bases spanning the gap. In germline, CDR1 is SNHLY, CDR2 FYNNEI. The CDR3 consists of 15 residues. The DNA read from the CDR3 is TGTGCCAGCAGTGAAAGTGGCGGAGCATACAATGAG. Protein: CASSESGGAYNE. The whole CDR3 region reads CASSESGGAYNEQFF. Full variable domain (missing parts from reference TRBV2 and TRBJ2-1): EPEVTQTPSHQVTQMGQEVILRCVPISNHLYFYWYRQILGQKVEFLVSFYNNEISEKSEIFDDQFSVERPDGSNFTLKIRSTKLEDSAMYFCASSESGGAYNEQFFGPGTRLTVL.

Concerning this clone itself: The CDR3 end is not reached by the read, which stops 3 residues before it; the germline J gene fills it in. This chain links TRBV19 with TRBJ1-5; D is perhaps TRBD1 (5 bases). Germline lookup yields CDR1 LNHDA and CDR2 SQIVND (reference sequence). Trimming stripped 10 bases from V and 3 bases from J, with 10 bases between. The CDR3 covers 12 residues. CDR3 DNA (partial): TGTGCCACCGGGGGGATCAATCAGCCC. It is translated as CATGGINQP. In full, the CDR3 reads CATGGINQPQHF. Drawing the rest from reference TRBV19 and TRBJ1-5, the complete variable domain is DGGITQSPKYLFRKEGQNVTLSCEQNLNHDAMYWYRQDPGQGLRLIYYSQIVNDFQKGDIAEGYSVSREKKESFPLTVTSAQKNPTAFYLCATGGINQPQHFGDGTRLSIL.

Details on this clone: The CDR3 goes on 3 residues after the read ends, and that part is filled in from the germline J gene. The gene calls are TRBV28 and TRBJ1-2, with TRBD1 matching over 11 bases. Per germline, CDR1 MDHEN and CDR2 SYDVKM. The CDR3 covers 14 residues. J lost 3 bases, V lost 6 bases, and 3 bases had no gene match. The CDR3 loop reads CASRGQGGYYGYTF. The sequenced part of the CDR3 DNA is TGTGCCAGCAGGGGACAGGGGGGGTACTATGGC.

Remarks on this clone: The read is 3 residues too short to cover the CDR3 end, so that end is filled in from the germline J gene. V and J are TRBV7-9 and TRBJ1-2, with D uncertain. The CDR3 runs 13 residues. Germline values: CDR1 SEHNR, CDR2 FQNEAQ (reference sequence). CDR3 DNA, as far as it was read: TGTGCCAGCAGCTACGGGGAAATCGGCGAC. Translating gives CASSYGEIGD. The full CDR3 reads CASSYGEIGDYTF.

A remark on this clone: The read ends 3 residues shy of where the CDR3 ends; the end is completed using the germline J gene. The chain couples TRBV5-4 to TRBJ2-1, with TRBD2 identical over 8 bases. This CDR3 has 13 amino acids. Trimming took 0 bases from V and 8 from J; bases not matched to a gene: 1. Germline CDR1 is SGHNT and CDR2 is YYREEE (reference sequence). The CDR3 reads CASSLGTSYEQFF. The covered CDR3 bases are TGTGCCAGCAGCTTGGGGACTAGCTATGAG.

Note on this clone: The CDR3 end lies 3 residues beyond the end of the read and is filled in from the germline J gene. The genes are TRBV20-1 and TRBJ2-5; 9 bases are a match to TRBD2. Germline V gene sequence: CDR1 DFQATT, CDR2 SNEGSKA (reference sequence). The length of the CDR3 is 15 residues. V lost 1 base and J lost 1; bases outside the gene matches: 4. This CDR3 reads CSARGLADFQETQYF. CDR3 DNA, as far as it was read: TGCAGTGCTAGAGGACTAGCGGATTTCCAAGAGACC.

Here the CDR3 reads CASSNIRLGARGTQYF. The covered CDR3 bases are TGTGCCAGCAGTAACATAAGACTAGGGGCAAGAGGGACG. V and J are TRBV2 and TRBJ2-3; D is possibly TRBD2 (6 bases). Sequencing ends 3 residues short of the CDR3 end; the germline J gene provides the rest. The CDR3 spans 16 residues. Germline V lookup: CDR1 SNHLY, CDR2 FYNNEI.

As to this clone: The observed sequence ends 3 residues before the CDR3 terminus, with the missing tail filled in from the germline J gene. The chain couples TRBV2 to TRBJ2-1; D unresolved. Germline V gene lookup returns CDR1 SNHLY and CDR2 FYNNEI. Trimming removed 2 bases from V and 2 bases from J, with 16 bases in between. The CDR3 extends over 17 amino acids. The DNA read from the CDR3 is TGTGCCAGCAGTGAAATTATGGCACAACGCCCCTACAATGAG. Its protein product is CASSEIMAQRPYNE. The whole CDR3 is CASSEIMAQRPYNEQFF. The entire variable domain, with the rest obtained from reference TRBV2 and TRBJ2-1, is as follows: EPEVTQTPSHQVTQMGQEVILRCVPISNHLYFYWYRQILGQKVEFLVSFYNNEISEKSEIFDDQFSVERPDGSNFTLKIRSTKLEDSAMYFCASSEIMAQRPYNEQFFGPGTRLTVL.

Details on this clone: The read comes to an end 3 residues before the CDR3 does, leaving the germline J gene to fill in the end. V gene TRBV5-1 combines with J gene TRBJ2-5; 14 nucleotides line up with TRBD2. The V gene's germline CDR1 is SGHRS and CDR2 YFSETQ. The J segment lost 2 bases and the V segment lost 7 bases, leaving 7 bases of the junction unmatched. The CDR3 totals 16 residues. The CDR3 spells CASFGLAGGGQETQYF. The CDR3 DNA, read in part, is TGCGCCAGCTTCGGACTAGCGGGAGGAGGGCAAGAGACC.

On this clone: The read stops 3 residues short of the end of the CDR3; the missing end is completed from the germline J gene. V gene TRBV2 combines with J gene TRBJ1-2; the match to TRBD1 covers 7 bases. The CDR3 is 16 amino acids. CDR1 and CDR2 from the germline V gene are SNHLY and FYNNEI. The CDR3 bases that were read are TGTGCCAGCAGTGATCGACAGGGCAAAGGACACAATGAC. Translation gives CASSDRQGKGHND. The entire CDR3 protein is CASSDRQGKGHNDYTF.

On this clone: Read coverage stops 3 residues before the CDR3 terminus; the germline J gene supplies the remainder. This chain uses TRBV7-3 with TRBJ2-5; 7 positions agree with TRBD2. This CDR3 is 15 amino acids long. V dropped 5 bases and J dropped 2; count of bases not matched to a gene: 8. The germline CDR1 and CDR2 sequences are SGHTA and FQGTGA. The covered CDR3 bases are TGTGCCAGCAGCAAACAAGCGGGAATACAAGAGACC. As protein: CASSKQAGIQET. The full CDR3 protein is CASSKQAGIQETQYF.

CDR3 bases read: TGCGCCAGCAGCCCGGGGGCCGGGGGGGCTAATGAAAAA. Translation gives CASSPGAGGANEK. The whole CDR3 protein is CASSPGAGGANEKLFF. The rearrangement links TRBV5-1 to TRBJ1-4; D may be TRBD1 (6 bases). The CDR3 end falls 3 residues outside the read, so it is completed with the germline J gene. Germline V CDR1 and CDR2: SGHRS, YFSETQ. Trimming stripped 4 bases from V and 3 bases from J, with 16 bases between. This CDR3 spans 16 amino acids.